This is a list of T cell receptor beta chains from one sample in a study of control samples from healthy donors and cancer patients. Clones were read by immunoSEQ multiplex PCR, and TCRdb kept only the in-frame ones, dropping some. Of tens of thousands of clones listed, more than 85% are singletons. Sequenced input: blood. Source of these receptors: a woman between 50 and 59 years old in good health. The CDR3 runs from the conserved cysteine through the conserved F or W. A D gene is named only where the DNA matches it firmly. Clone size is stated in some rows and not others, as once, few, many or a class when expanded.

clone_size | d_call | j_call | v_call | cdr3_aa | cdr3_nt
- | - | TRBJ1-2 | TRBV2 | CASSEALRGFGYTF | TGTGCCAGCAGTGAAGCGCTTCGGGGATTCGGCTACACCTTC
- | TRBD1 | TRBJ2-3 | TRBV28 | CASSLGQGISTDTQYF | TGTGCCAGCAGTCTGGGACAGGGGATAAGCACAGATACGCAGTATTTT
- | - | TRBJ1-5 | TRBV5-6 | CASSFWGGQPQHF | TGTGCCAGCAGCTTCTGGGGGGGTCAGCCCCAGCATTTT
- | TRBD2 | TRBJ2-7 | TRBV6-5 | CASSSFTSGRAGEQYF | TGTGCCAGCAGTTCCTTCACTAGCGGGAGGGCCGGCGAGCAGTACTTC
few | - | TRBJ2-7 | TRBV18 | CASSRRDLRTYEQYF | TGTGCCAGCTCACGGAGGGACTTGAGGACCTACGAGCAGTACTTC
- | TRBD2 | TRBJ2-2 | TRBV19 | CASSISASGRTNTGELFF | TGTGCCAGTAGTATTTCGGCCAGCGGGAGGACGAACACCGGGGAGCTGTTTTTT
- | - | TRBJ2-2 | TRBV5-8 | CASSRTSRNTGELFF | TGTGCCAGCAGCCGTACTAGCAGGAACACCGGGGAGCTGTTTTTT
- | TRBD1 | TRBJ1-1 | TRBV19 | CASSIFKAPRDRDTEAFF | TGTGCCAGTAGTATATTCAAGGCCCCTCGGGACAGGGACACTGAAGCTTTCTTT
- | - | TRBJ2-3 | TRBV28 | CASRVGGAADTQYF | TGTGCCAGCCGCGTGGGGGGGGCCGCAGATACGCAGTATTTT
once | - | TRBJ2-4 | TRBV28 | CASSYGGGTKNIQYF | TGTGCCAGCAGTTACGGAGGTGGGACCAAAAACATTCAGTACTTC
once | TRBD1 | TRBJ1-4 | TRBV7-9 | CASSAGRGSDEKLFF | TGTGCCAGCAGCGCCGGCAGGGGGAGCGATGAAAAACTGTTTTTT
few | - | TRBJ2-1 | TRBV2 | CASSEDRPVSYNEQFF | TGTGCCAGCAGTGAAGACAGGCCGGTCTCCTACAATGAGCAGTTCTTC
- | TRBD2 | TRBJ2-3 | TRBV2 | CASSSGTRNSDTQYF | TGTGCCAGCAGTTCCGGGACTAGAAACTCAGATACGCAGTATTTT
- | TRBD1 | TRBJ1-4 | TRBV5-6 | CASSLGQRNEKLFF | TGTGCCAGCAGCCTGGGACAGCGTAATGAAAAACTGTTTTTT
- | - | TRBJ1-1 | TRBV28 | CASSLGRTEAFF | TGTGCCAGCAGTTTGGGGCGGACTGAAGCTTTCTTT
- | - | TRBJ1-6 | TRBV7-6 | CASSLKPLSGSSYNSPLHF | TGTGCCAGCAGCTTAAAACCCCTTTCCGGGAGCTCCTATAATTCACCCCTCCACTTT
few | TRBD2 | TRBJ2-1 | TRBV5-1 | CASSPMTSGTDNEQFF | TGCGCCAGCAGCCCAATGACTAGCGGGACTGACAATGAGCAGTTCTTC
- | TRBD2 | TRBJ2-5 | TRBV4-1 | CASSQDGAGGPVETQYF | TGCGCCAGCAGCCAAGATGGTGCGGGAGGGCCCGTGGAGACCCAGTACTTC
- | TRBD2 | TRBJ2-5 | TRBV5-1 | CASSLGTSGQETQYF | TGCGCCAGCAGCCTCGGGACTAGCGGTCAAGAGACCCAGTACTTC
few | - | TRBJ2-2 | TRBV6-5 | CASSYLGRTNTGELFF | TGTGCCAGCAGTTACTTGGGACGGACGAACACCGGGGAGCTGTTTTTT
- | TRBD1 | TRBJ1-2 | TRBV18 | CASSSNRGLYGYTF | TGTGCCAGCTCCTCTAACAGGGGTCTCTATGGCTACACCTTC
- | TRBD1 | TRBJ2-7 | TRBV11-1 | CASSRTGGLEQYF | TGTGCCAGCAGCCGGACAGGAGGTCTCGAGCAGTACTTC
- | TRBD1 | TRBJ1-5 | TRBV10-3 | CAISDRGEGDQPQHF | TGTGCCATCAGTGACAGGGGGGAGGGCGATCAGCCCCAGCATTTT
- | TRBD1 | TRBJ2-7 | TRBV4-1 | CASSQDHGQGGVGQYF | TGCGCCAGCAGCCAAGATCATGGACAGGGTGGTGTGGGGCAGTACTTC
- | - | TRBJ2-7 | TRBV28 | CASSFPPLSYEQYF | TGTGCCAGCAGTTTCCCCCCCCTCTCCTACGAGCAGTACTTC
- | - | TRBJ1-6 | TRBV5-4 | CASSLPNSPLHF | TGTGCCAGCAGCTTGCCTAATTCACCCCTCCACTTT
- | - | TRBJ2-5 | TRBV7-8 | CASSLVWGSAETQYF | TGTGCCAGCAGCTTAGTCTGGGGGAGCGCAGAGACCCAGTACTTC
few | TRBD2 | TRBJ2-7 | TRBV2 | CASSGGSSYEQYF | TGTGCCAGCAGTGGCGGGAGCTCCTACGAGCAGTACTTC
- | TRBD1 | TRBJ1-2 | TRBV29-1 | CSVRTGTANYGYTF | TGCAGCGTTAGAACCGGGACAGCTAACTATGGCTACACCTTC
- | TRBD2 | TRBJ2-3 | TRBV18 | CASSPQTSGTDTQYF | TGTGCCAGCTCACCCCAGACTAGCGGGACAGATACGCAGTATTTT
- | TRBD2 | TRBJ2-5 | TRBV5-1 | CASTDSGAGEETQYF | TGCGCCAGCACGGATAGCGGGGCGGGCGAGGAGACCCAGTACTTC
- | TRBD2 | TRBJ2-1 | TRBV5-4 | CASSGRLAGSTMVQFF | TGTGCCAGCAGCGGGAGACTAGCGGGTTCTACAATGGTGCAGTTCTTC
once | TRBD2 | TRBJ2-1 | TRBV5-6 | CASSPAGLADEQFF | TGTGCCAGCAGCCCGGCTGGACTAGCCGATGAGCAGTTCTTC
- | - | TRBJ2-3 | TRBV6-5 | CASSYSGGIGTDTQYF | TGTGCCAGCAGTTACTCCGGCGGGATAGGAACAGATACGCAGTATTTT
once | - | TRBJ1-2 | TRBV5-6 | CASSLVVNTGRNYGYTF | TGTGCCAGCAGCTTGGTGGTTAACACAGGGAGGAACTATGGCTACACCTTC
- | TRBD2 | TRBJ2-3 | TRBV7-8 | CASSLKIGWSSGRANPDTQYF | TGTGCCAGCAGCTTAAAGATCGGTTGGTCTAGCGGGAGGGCCAACCCAGATACGCAGTATTTT
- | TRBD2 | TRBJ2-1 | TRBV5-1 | CASSLGLAGGYDNEQFF | TGCGCCAGCAGCTTGGGCCTAGCGGGAGGGTACGACAATGAGCAGTTCTTC
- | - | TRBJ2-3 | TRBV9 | CASSVSADTQYF | TGTGCCAGCAGCGTTTCAGCAGATACGCAGTATTTT
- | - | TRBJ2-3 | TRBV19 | CASRSSSSADTQYF | TGTGCCAGTAGATCATCTTCCTCCGCAGATACGCAGTATTTT
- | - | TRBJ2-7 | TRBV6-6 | CASSYGETYEQYF | TGTGCCAGCAGTTACGGGGAGACCTACGAGCAGTACTTC
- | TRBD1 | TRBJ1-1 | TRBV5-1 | CASSRGQGWTEAFF | TGCGCCAGCAGCAGGGGGCAAGGTTGGACTGAAGCTTTCTTT
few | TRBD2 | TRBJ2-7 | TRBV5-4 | CASSPPGLAGGPYEQYF | TGTGCCAGCAGCCCGCCCGGACTAGCGGGGGGACCCTACGAGCAGTACTTC
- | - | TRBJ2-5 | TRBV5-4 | CASSLGQSQETQYF | TGTGCCAGCAGCTTGGGGCAGAGCCAAGAGACCCAGTACTTC
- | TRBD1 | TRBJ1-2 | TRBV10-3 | CAISAGGGYGYTF | TGTGCCATCAGTGCAGGGGGAGGCTATGGCTACACCTTC
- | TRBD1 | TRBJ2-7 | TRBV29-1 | CSVELTTGPYEQYF | TGCAGCGTTGAGCTCACGACAGGGCCGTACGAGCAGTACTTC
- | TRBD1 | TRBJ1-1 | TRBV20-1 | CSAIDRGRTEAFF | TGCAGTGCTATTGACAGGGGTCGGACTGAAGCTTTCTTT
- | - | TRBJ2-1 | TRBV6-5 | CASRLTGINEQFF | TGTGCCAGCAGACTGACAGGAATTAATGAGCAGTTCTTC
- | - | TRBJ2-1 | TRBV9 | CASSVESGVGEQFF | TGTGCCAGCAGCGTAGAATCCGGAGTTGGTGAGCAGTTCTTC
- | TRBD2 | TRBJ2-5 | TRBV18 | CASSPQLAGGPGQETQYF | TGTGCCAGCTCACCACAACTAGCGGGAGGGCCGGGTCAAGAGACCCAGTACTTC
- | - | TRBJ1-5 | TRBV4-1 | CASSRAVTVNQPQHF | TGCGCCAGCAGCCGGGCGGTGACAGTCAATCAGCCCCAGCATTTT
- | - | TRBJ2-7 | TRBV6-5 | CASSSLAIYEQYF | TGTGCCAGCAGTTCCCTCGCCATATACGAGCAGTACTTC
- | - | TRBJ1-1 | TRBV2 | CASNKGVENTEAFF | TGTGCCAGCAACAAGGGGGTGGAAAACACTGAAGCTTTCTTT
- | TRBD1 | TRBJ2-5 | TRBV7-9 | CASSSPTTGIETQYF | TGTGCCAGCAGCTCGCCCACGACAGGGATAGAGACCCAGTACTTC
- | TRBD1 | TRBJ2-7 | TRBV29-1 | CSFNNRGREQYF | TGCAGCTTTAATAACAGGGGACGGGAGCAGTACTTC
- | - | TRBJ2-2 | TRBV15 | CATSNTGPGELFF | TGTGCCACCAGTAACACAGGTCCCGGGGAGCTGTTTTTT
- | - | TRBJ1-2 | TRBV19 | CASTGEGLYGYTF | TGTGCCAGTACGGGAGAGGGACTCTATGGCTACACCTTC